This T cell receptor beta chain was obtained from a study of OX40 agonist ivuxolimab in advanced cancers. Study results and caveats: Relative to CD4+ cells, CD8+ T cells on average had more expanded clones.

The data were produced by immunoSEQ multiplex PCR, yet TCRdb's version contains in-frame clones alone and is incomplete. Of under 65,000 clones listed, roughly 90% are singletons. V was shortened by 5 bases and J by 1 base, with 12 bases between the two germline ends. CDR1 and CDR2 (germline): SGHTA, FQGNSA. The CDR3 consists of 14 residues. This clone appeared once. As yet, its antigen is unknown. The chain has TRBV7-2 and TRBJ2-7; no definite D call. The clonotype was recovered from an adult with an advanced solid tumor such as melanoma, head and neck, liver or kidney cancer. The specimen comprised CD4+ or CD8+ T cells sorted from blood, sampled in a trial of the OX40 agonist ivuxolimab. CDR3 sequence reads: CASSTSTVSYEQYF. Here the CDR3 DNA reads TGTGCCAGCAGCACAAGCACCGTTTCCTACGAGCAGTACTTC.